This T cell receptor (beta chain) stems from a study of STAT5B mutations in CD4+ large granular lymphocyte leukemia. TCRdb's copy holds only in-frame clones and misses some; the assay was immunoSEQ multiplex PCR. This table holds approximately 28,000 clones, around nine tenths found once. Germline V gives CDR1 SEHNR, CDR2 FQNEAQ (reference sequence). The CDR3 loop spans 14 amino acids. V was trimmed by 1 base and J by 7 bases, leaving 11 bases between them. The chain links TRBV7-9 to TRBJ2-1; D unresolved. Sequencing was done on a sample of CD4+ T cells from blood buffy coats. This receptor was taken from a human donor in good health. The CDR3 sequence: CASSLGSVGNEQFF. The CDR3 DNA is TGTGCCAGCAGCTTAGGCTCCGTAGGGAATGAGCAGTTCTTC.